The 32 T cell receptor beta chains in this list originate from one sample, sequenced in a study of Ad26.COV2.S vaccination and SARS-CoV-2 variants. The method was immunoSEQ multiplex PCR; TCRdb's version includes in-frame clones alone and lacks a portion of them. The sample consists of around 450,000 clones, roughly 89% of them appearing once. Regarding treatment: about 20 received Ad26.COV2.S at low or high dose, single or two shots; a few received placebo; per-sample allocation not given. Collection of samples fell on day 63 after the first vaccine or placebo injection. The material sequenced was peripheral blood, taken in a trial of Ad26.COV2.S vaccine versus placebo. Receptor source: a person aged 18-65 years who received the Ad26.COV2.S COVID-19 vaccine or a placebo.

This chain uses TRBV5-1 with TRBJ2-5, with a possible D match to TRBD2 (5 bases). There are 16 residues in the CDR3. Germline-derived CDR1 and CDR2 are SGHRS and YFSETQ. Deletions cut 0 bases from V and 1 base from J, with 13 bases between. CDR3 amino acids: CASSLAPGSGQETQYF. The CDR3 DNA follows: TGCGCCAGCAGCTTGGCCCCGGGATCCGGCCAAGAGACCCAGTACTTC.

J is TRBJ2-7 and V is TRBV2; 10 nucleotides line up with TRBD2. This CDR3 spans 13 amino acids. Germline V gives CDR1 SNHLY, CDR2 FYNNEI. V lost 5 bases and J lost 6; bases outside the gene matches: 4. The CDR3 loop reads CASSREREGEQYV. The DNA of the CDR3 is TGTGCCAGCAGTAGAGAGCGGGAGGGCGAGCAGTACGTC.

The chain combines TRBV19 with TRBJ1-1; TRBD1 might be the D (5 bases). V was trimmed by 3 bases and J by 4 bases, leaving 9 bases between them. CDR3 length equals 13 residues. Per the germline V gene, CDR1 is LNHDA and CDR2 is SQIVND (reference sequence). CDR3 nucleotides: TGTGCCAGTAGTATGGGGGGATTCACTGAAGCTTTCTTT. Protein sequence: CASSMGGFTEAFF. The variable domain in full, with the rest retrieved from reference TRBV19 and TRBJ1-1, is DGGITQSPKYLFRKEGQNVTLSCEQNLNHDAMYWYRQDPGQGLRLIYYSQIVNDFQKGDIAEGYSVSREKKESFPLTVTSAQKNPTAFYLCASSMGGFTEAFFGQGTRLTVV.

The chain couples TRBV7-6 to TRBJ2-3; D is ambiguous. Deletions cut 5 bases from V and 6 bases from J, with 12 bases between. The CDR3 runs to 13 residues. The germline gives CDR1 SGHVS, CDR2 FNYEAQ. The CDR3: CASSIQVRDTQYF. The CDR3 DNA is TGTGCCAGCAGCATCCAAGTGAGGGATACGCAGTATTTT.

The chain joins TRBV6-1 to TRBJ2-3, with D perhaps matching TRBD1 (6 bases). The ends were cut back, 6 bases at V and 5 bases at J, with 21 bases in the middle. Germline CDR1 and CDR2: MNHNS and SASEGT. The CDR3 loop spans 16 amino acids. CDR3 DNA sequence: TGTGCCAGCAGAGAACTGAGTGGGGGCTCGGGAGATACGCAGTATTTT. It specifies CASRELSGGSGDTQYF.

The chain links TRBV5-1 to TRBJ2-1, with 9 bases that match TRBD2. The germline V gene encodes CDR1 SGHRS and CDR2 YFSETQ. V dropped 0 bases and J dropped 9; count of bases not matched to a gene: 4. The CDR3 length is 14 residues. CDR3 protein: CASSLGGRGGEQFF. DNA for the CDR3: TGCGCCAGCAGCTTGGGGGGGCGGGGGGGTGAGCAGTTCTTC. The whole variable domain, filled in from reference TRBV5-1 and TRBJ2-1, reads KAGVTQTPRYLIKTRGQQVTLSCSPISGHRSVSWYQQTPGQGLQFLFEYFSETQRNKGNFPGRFSGRQFSNSRSEMNVSTLELGDSALYLCASSLGGRGGEQFFGPGTRLTVL.

CDR3 DNA: TGTGCCAGCAGTTCCCCGCCGGGACTAGGGGCAGATACGCAGTATTTT. This translates into CASSSPPGLGADTQYF. V and J are TRBV6-5 and TRBJ2-3; 8 bases match TRBD2. The CDR3 is made up of 16 amino acids. With V trimmed by 4 bases and J by 4 bases, 10 bases remained unmatched. Germline V CDR1 and CDR2: MNHEY, SVGAGI.

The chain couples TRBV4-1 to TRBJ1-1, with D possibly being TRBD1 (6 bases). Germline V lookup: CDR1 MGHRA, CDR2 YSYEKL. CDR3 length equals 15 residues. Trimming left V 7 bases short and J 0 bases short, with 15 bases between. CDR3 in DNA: TGCGCCAGCACCCTTCCCGGGACACTGAACACTGAAGCTTTCTTT. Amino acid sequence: CASTLPGTLNTEAFF.

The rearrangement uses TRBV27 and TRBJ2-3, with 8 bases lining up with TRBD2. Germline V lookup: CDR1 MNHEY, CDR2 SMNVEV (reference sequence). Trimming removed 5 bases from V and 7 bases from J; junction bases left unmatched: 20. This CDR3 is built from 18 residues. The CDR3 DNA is TGTGCCAGCAGTCCCCTCGAATTATCGAGCGGGGGCATACATACGCAGTATTTT. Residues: CASSPLELSSGGIHTQYF.

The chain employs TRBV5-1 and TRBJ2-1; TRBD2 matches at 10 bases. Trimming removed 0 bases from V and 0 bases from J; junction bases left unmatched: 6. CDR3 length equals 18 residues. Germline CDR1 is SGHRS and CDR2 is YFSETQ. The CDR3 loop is CASSLAGSGGYSYNEQFF. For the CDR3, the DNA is TGCGCCAGCAGCTTGGCGGGTAGCGGGGGGTACTCCTACAATGAGCAGTTCTTC. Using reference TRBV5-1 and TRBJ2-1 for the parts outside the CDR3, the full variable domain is KAGVTQTPRYLIKTRGQQVTLSCSPISGHRSVSWYQQTPGQGLQFLFEYFSETQRNKGNFPGRFSGRQFSNSRSEMNVSTLELGDSALYLCASSLAGSGGYSYNEQFFGPGTRLTVL.

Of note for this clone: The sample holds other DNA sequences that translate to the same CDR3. In nucleotides, the CDR3 is TGTGCCAGTAGTATTGGCCCGTACGAGCAGTACTTC. It yields the protein CASSIGPYEQYF. The chain is built from TRBV19 and TRBJ2-7; D not resolved. The CDR3 runs 12 residues. Trimming shortened V by 3 bases and J by 4 bases, and 7 bases separated the two germline ends. Looked up from germline, CDR1 is LNHDA and CDR2 is SQIVND (reference sequence). The entire variable domain, with the rest obtained from reference TRBV19 and TRBJ2-7, is as follows: DGGITQSPKYLFRKEGQNVTLSCEQNLNHDAMYWYRQDPGQGLRLIYYSQIVNDFQKGDIAEGYSVSREKKESFPLTVTSAQKNPTAFYLCASSIGPYEQYFGPGTRLTVT.

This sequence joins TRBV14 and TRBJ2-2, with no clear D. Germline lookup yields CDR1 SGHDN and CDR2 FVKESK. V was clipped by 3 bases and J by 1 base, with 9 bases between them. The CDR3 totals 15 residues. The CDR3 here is CASSHGSQNTGELFF. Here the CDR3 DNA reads TGTGCCAGCAGCCACGGCAGCCAGAACACCGGGGAGCTGTTTTTT.

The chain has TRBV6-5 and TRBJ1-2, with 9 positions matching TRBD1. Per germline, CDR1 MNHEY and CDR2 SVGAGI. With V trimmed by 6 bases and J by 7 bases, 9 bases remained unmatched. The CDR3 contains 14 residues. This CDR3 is CASRPTGTGLGYTF. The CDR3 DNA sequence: TGTGCCAGCAGGCCAACCGGGACAGGGCTTGGCTACACCTTC.

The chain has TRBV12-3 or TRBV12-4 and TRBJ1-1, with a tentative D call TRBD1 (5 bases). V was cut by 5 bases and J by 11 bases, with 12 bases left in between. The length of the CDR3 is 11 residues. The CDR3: CASSMGVVAFF. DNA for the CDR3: TGTGCCAGCAGTATGGGGGTGGTGGCTTTCTTT.

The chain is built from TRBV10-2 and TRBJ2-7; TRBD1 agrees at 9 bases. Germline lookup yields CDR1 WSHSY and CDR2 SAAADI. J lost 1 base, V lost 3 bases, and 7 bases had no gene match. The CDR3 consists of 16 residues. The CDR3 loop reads CASSDWGQGFSYEQYF. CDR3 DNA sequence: TGCGCCAGCAGTGATTGGGGACAGGGTTTTTCCTACGAGCAGTACTTC.

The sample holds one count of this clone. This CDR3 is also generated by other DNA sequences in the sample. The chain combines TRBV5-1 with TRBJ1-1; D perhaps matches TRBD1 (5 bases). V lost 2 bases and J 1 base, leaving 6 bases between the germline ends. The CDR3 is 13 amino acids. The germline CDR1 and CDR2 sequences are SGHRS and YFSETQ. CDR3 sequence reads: CASSFTGNTEAFF. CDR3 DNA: TGCGCCAGCAGCTTTACAGGGAACACTGAAGCTTTCTTT.

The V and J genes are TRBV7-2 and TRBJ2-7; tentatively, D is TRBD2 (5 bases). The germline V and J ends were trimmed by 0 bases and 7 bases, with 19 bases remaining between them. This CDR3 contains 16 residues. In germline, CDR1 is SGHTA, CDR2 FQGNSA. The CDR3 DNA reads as TGTGCCAGCAGCTTAGCGAGGGCAGCGCCCTTCTGGGAGCAGTACTTC. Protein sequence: CASSLARAAPFWEQYF.

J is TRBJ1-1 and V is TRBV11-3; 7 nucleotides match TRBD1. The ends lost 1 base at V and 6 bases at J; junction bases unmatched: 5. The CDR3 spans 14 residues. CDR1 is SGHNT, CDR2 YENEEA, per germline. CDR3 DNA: TGTGCCAGCAGCTTAGTTACAGGGGAAGCTGAAGCTTTCTTT. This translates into CASSLVTGEAEAFF.

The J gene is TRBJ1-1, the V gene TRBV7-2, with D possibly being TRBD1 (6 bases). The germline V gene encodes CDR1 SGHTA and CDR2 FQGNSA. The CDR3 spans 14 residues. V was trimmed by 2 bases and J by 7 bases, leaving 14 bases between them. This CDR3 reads CASSLRGGVVEAFF. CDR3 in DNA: TGTGCCAGCAGCTTAAGGGGGGGGGTCGTTGAAGCTTTCTTT.

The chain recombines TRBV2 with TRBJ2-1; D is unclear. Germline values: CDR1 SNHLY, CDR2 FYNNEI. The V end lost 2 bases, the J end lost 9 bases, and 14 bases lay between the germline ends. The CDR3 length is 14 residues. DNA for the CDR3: TGTGCCAGCAGTGAACTGTCACCCCGTGGTGAGCAGTTCTTC. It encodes CASSELSPRGEQFF.

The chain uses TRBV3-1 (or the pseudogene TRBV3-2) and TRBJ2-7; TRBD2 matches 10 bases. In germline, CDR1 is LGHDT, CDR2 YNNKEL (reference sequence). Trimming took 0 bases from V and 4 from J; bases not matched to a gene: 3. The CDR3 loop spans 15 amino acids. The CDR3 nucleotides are TGTGCCAGCAGCCAAGATGATAGCGGGGGGTACGAGCAGTACTTC. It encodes CASSQDDSGGYEQYF.

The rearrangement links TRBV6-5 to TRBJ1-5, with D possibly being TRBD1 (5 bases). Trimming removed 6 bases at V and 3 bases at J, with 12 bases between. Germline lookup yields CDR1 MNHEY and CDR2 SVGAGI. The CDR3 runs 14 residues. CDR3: CASSPSRVNQPQHF. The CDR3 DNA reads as TGTGCCAGCAGCCCCAGCAGGGTCAATCAGCCCCAGCATTTT.

CDR3 nucleotides: TGTGCCAGCTCACCAGATTCCTCGGCCCGGGAGACCCAGTACTTC. Encoded protein: CASSPDSSARETQYF. V is TRBV18 and J is TRBJ2-5; D not certain. This CDR3 is 15 amino acids long. Per the germline V gene, CDR1 is KGHSH and CDR2 is LQKENI. The V and J ends lost 2 bases and 5 bases respectively, with 15 bases between them.

In DNA form, the CDR3 reads TGTGCCAGCAGCTTAGAAGGGACCAACTATGGCTACACCTTC. Translating it yields CASSLEGTNYGYTF. This sequence joins TRBV7-2 and TRBJ1-2; D might be TRBD1 (5 bases). V lost 1 base to trimming and J lost 2 bases, with 8 bases between them. Germline assignment: CDR1 SGHTA and CDR2 FQGNSA. The CDR3 is 14 residues long.

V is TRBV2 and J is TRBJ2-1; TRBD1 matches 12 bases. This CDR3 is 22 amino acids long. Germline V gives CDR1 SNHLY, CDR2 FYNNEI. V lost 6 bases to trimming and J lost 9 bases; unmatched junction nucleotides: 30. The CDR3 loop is CASRHPGTGGEGIKRVEGEQFF. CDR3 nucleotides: TGTGCCAGCAGACACCCCGGGACAGGGGGCGAAGGTATTAAGCGGGTTGAGGGTGAGCAGTTCTTC.

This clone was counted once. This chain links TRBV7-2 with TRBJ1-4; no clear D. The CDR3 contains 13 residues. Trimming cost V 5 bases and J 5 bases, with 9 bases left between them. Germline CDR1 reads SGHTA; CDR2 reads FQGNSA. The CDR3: CASSPGPNEKLFF. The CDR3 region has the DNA TGTGCCAGCAGCCCCGGGCCCAATGAAAAACTGTTTTTT.

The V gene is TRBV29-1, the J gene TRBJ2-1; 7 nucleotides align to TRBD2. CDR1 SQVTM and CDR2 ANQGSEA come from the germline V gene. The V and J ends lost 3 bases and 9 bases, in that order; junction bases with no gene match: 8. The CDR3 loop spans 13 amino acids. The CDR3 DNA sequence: TGCAGCGTTGATGACTGGGCGGGAGCTGAGCAGTTCTTC. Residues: CSVDDWAGAEQFF.

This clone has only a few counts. The CDR3 protein is CASSYWVGTSNEAFF. In nucleotides, the CDR3 is TGTGCCAGCAGTTACTGGGTCGGGACGAGCAATGAAGCTTTCTTT. J is TRBJ1-1 and V is TRBV6-5; possibly TRBD1 for D (5 bases). Germline assignment: CDR1 MNHEY and CDR2 SVGAGI. The CDR3 loop spans 15 amino acids. V gave up 1 base and J gave up 7 bases, with 16 bases separating them.

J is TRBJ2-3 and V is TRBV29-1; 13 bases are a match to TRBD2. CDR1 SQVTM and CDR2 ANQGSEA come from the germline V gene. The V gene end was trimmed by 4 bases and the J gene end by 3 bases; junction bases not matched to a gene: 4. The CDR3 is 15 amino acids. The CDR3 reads CSVARTSGRTDTQYF. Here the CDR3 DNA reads TGCAGCGTTGCTCGGACTAGCGGGAGAACAGATACGCAGTATTTT.

CDR3 residues: CASSPPSGNTIYF. In nucleotides, the CDR3 is TGTGCCAGCAGCCCTCCATCTGGAAACACCATATATTTT. The chain couples TRBV12-3 or TRBV12-4 to TRBJ1-3; D is ambiguous. Trimming cost V 6 bases and J 1 base, with 7 bases left between them. The CDR3 loop spans 13 amino acids.

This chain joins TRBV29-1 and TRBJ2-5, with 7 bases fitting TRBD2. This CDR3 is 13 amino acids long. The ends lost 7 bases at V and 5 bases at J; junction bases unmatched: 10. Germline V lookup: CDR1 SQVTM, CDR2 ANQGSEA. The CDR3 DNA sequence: TGCAGCGCTGATATTGCCGGGGGGGAGACCCAGTACTTC. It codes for CSADIAGGETQYF.

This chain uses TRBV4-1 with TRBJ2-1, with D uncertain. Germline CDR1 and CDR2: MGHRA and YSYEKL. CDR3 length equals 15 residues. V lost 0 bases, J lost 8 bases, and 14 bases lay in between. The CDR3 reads CASSQDPGRVYEQFF. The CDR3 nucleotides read TGCGCCAGCAGCCAAGATCCTGGACGGGTCTATGAGCAGTTCTTC.